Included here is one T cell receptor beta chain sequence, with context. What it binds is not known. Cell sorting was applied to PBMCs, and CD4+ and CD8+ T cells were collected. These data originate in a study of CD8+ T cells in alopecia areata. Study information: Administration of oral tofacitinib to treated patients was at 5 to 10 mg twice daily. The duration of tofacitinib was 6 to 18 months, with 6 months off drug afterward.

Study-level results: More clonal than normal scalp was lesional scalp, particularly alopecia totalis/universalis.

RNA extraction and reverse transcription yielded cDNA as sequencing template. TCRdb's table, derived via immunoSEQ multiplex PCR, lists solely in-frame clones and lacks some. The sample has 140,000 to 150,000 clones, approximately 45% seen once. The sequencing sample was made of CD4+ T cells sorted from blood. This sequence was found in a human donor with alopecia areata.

The CDR3 reads CASSSTLEQFF. The CDR3 DNA sequence: TGTGCCAGCAGTTCAACCCTCGAGCAGTTCTTC. The rearrangement joins TRBV2 to TRBJ2-1, with D uncertain. V dropped 5 bases and J dropped 10 bases, with 9 bases sitting between them. Germline V gene sequence: CDR1 SNHLY, CDR2 FYNNEI. The CDR3 length is 11 residues. The complete variable domain, with remaining parts taken from reference TRBV2 and TRBJ2-1, reads EPEVTQTPSHQVTQMGQEVILRCVPISNHLYFYWYRQILGQKVEFLVSFYNNEISEKSEIFDDQFSVERPDGSNFTLKIRSTKLEDSAMYFCASSSTLEQFFGPGTRLTVL.